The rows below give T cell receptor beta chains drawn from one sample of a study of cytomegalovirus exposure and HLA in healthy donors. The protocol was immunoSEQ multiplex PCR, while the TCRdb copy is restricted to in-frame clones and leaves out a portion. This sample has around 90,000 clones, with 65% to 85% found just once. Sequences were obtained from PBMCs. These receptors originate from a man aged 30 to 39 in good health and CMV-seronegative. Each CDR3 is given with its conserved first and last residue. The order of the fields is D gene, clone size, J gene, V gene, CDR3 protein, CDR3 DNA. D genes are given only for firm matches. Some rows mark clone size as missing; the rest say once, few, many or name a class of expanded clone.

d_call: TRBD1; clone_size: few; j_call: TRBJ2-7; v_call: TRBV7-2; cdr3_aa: CASGWDRTEEQYF; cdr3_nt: TGTGCCTCGGGTTGGGACAGGACGGAGGAGCAGTACTTC
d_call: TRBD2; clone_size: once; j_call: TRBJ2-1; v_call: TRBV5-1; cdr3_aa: CASSLLAGGSYNEQFF; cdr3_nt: TGCGCCAGCAGCCTCCTAGCGGGGGGCTCCTACAATGAGCAGTTCTTC
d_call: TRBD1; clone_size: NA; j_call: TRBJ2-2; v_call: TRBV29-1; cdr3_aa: CSVVQGANGELFF; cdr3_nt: TGCAGCGTTGTCCAGGGGGCTAACGGGGAGCTGTTTTTT
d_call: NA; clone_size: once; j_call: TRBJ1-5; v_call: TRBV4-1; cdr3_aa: CASSQENGINSNQPQHF; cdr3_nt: TGCGCCAGCAGCCAAGAAAACGGGATTAATAGCAATCAGCCCCAGCATTTT
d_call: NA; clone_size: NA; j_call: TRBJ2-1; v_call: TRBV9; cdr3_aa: CASSPLQNEQFF; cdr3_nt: TGTGCCAGCAGCCCCCTCCAGAATGAGCAGTTCTTC
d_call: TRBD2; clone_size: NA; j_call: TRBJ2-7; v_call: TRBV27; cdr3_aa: CASSGSGGSYEQYF; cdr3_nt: TGTGCCAGCAGTGGTAGCGGGGGCTCCTACGAGCAGTACTTC
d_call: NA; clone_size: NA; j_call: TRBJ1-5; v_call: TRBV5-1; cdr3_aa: CASSLVLGQPQHF; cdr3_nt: TGCGCCAGCAGCTTGGTGCTAGGCCAGCCCCAGCATTTT
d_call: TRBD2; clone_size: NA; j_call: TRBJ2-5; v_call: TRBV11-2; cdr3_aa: CASSTDGGANYF; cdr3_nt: TGTGCCAGCAGCACCGACGGGGGGGCAAATTACTTC
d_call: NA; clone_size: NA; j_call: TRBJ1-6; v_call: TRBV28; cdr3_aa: CASKSTDVSLHF; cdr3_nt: TGTGCCAGTAAGTCTACAGACGTGAGCCTCCACTTT
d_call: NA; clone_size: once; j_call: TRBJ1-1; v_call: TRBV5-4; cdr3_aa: CASSLEQGRGTEAFF; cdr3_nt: TGTGCCAGCAGCTTGGAGCAGGGCCGGGGGACTGAAGCTTTCTTT
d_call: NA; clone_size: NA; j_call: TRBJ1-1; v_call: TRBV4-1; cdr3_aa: CASSPFEGVNMNTEAFF; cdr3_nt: TGCGCCAGCAGCCCCTTCGAGGGGGTCAACATGAACACTGAAGCTTTCTTT
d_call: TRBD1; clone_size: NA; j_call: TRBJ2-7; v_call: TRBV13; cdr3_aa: CASSLGDSSYEQYF; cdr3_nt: TGTGCCAGCAGCTTGGGGGACAGCTCCTACGAGCAGTACTTC
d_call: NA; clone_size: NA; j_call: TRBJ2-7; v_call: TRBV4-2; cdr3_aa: CASSQAPGRYEQYF; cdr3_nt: TGTGCCAGCAGCCAAGCCCCAGGGCGCTACGAGCAGTACTTC
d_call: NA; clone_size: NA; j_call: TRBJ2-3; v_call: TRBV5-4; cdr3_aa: CASGVSGGDTQYF; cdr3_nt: TGTGCCAGCGGTGTCTCTGGGGGCGATACGCAGTATTTT
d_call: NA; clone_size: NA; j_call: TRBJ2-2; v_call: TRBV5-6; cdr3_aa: CASSLGGRGYTGELFF; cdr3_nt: TGTGCCAGCAGCTTGGGGGGCAGGGGATACACCGGGGAGCTGTTTTTT
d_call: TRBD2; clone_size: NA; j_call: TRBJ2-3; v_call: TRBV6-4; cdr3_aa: CATASSGGAADTQYF; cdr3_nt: TGTGCCACCGCTAGCAGCGGGGGGGCAGCAGATACGCAGTATTTT
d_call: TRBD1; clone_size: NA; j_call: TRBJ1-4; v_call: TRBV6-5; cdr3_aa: CASSYGQGWPNEKLFF; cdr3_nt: TGTGCCAGCAGTTACGGACAGGGTTGGCCTAATGAAAAACTGTTTTTT
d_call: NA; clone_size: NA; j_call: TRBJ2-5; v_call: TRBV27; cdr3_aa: CASSRGETQYF; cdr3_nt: TGTGCCAGCAGTCGAGGGGAGACCCAGTACTTC
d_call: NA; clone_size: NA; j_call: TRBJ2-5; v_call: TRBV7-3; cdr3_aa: CASSYNQGETQYF; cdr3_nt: TGTGCCAGCAGCTACAATCAGGGGGAGACCCAGTACTTC
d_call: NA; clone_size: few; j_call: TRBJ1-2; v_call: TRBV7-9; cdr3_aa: CASSPFGAPLYGYTF; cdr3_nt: TGTGCCAGCAGTCCCTTTGGGGCCCCTCTCTATGGCTACACCTTC
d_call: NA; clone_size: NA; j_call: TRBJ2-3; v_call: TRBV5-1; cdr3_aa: CASGTSSGTDTQYF; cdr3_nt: TGCGCCAGCGGGACAAGTTCTGGCACAGATACGCAGTATTTT
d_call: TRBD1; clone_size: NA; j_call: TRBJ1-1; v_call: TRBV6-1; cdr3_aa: CASSEALTGGSLNTEAFF; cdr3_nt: TGTGCCAGCAGTGAAGCTCTCACAGGGGGCTCCTTGAACACTGAAGCTTTCTTT
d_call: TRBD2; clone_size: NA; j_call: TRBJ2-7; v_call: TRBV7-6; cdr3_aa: CASSLGGGRGSYEQYF; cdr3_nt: TGTGCCAGCAGCTTAGGGGGGGGTCGGGGCTCCTACGAGCAGTACTTC
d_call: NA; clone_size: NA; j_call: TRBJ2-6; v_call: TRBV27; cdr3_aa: CASSLYGGSSSGANVLTF; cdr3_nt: TGTGCCAGCAGTTTATACGGCGGTTCAAGCTCTGGGGCCAACGTCCTGACTTTC
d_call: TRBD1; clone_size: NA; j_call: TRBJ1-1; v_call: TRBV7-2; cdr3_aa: CASSYRGGTEAFF; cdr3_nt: TGTGCCAGCAGCTACAGGGGAGGCACTGAAGCTTTCTTT
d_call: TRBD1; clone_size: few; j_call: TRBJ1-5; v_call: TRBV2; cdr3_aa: CASRGDRGAPHQPQHF; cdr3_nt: TGTGCCAGCAGGGGAGACAGGGGTGCTCCTCATCAGCCCCAGCATTTT
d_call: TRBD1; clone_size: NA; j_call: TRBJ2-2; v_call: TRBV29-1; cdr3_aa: CSVAGTVPGELFF; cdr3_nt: TGCAGCGTCGCAGGGACAGTCCCCGGGGAGCTGTTTTTT
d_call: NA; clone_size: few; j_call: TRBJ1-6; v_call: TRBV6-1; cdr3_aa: CASSEGRINSPLHF; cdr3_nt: TGTGCCAGCAGTGAGGGCAGAATTAATTCACCCCTCCACTTT
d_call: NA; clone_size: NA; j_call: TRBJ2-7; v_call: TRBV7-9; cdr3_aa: CASSAGAYEQYF; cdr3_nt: TGTGCCAGCAGCGCGGGTGCCTACGAGCAGTACTTC
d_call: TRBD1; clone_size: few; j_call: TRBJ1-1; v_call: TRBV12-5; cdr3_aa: CASGSTRRDSEAFF; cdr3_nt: TGTGCTAGTGGTTCCACCCGCCGGGACAGTGAAGCTTTCTTT
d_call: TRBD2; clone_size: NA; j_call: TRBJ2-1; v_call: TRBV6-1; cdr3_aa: CATRAGGEPNEQFF; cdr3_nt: TGTGCCACCAGAGCGGGGGGGGAACCCAATGAGCAGTTCTTC
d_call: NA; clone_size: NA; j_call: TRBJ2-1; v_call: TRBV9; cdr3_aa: CASSVDPGRPRNEQFF; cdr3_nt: TGTGCCAGCAGCGTAGATCCGGGAAGGCCACGGAATGAGCAGTTCTTC
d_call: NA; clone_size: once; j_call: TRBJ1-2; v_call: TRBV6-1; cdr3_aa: CASIPTLDSYGYTF; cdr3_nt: TGTGCCAGCATTCCGACATTAGACAGCTATGGCTACACCTTC
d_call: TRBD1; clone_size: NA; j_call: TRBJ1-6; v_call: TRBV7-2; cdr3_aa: CASSPRQGSFDSPLHF; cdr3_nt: TGTGCCAGCAGTCCCAGACAGGGAAGTTTTGATTCACCCCTCCACTTT
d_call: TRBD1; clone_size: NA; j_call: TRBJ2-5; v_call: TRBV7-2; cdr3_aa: CASSFRDRRETQYF; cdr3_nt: TGTGCCAGCAGCTTTAGGGACAGGCGAGAGACCCAGTACTTC
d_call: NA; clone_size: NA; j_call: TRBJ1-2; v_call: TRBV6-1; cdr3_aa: CASSASRGTNGYTF; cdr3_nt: TGTGCCAGCAGTGCAAGCAGGGGAACTAATGGCTACACCTTC
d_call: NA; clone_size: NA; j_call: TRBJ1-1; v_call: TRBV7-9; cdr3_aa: CASSVIRTVNTEAFF; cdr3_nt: TGTGCCAGCAGCGTGATTCGGACAGTCAATACTGAAGCTTTCTTT
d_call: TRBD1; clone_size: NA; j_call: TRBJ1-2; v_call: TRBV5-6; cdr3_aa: CASSLDVTGEYGYTF; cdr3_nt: TGTGCCAGCAGCTTGGACGTAACAGGGGAATATGGCTACACCTTC
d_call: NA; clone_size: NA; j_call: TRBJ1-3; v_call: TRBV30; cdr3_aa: CAWGLAGTGNTIYF; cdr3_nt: TGTGCCTGGGGTCTGGCAGGGACTGGAAACACCATATATTTT
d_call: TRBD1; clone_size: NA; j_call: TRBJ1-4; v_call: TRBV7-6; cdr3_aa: CASSLGVQGKWEKLFF; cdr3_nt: TGTGCCAGCAGCTTAGGCGTACAGGGGAAGTGGGAAAAACTGTTTTTT
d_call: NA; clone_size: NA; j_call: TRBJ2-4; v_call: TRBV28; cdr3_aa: CASSDSWFGKNIQYF; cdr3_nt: TGTGCCAGCAGTGACAGTTGGTTCGGTAAAAACATTCAGTACTTC